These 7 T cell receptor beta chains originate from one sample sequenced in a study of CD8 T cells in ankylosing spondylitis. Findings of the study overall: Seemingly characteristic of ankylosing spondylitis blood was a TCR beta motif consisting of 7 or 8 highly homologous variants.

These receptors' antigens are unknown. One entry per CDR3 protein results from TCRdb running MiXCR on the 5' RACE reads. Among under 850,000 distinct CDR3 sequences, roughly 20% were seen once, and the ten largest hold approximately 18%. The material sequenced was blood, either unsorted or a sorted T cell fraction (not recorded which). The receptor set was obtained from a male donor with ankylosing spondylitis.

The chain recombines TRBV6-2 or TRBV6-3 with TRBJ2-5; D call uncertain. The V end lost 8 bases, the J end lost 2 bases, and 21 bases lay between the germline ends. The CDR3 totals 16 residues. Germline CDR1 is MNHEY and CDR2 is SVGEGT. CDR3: CASGPYTPAVQETQYF. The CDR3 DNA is TGTGCCAGCGGACCCTACACACCGGCGGTGCAAGAGACCCAGTACTTC.

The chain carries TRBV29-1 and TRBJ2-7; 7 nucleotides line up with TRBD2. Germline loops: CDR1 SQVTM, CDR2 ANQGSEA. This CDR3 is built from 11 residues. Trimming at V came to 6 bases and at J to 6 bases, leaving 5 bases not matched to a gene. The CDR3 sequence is CSVAGSLEQYF. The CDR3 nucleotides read TGCAGCGTAGCGGGATCCCTCGAGCAGTACTTC.

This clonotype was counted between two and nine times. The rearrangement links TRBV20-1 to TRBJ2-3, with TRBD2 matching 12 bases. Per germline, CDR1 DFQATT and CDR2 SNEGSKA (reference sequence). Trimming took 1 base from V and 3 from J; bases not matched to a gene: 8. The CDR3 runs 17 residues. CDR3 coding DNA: TGCAGTGCTAGAGCCCTGACTAGCGGGAGTACGACAGATACGCAGTATTTT. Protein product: CSARALTSGSTTDTQYF.

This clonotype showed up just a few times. The CDR3: CASSLGRELGTDTQYF. The CDR3 DNA reads as TGCGCCAGCAGCTTGGGGCGGGAGCTCGGCACAGATACGCAGTATTTT. This rearrangement joins TRBV5-1 to TRBJ2-3; 7 bases are a match to TRBD2. CDR1 SGHRS and CDR2 YFSETQ come from the germline V gene. After removal of 0 bases from V and 1 base from J, the junction contained 5 bases not matched to a gene. The CDR3 is 16 residues long. Full variable domain (remainder filled in from reference TRBV5-1 and TRBJ2-3): KAGVTQTPRYLIKTRGQQVTLSCSPISGHRSVSWYQQTPGQGLQFLFEYFSETQRNKGNFPGRFSGRQFSNSRSEMNVSTLELGDSALYLCASSLGRELGTDTQYFGPGTRLTVL.

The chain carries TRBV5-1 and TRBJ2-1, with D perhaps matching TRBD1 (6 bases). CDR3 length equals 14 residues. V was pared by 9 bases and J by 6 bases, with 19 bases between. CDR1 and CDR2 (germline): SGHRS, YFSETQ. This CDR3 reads CATGTTLMSNEQFF. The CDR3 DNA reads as TGCGCCACCGGGACAACCCTCATGAGCAATGAGCAGTTCTTC.

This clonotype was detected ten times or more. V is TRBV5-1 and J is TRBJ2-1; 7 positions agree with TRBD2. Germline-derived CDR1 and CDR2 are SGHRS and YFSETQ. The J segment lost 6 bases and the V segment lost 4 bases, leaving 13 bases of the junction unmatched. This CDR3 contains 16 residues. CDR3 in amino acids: CASSPRLARTSNEQFF. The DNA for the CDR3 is TGCGCCAGCAGCCCTAGACTAGCAAGGACCTCCAATGAGCAGTTCTTC.

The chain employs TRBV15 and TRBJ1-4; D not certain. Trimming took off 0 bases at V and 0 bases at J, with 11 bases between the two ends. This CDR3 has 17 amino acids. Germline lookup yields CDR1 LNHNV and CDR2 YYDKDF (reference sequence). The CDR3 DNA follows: TGTGCCACCAGCAGAGATCGAGATGCGGCAACTAATGAAAAACTGTTTTTT. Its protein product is CATSRDRDAATNEKLFF.